One sample yielded the 18 T cell receptor beta chains listed below, sequenced in a study of cytomegalovirus exposure and HLA in healthy donors. This table comes from immunoSEQ multiplex PCR, and its TCRdb copy is limited to in-frame clones, with some not included. The sample lists 110,000 to 150,000 clones; about 90% were seen once. Sequences were obtained from PBMCs. The receptors derive from a woman in her twenties or thirties in good health and CMV-seropositive.

The chain uses TRBV18 and TRBJ2-3, with D maybe TRBD2 (7 bases). The germline gives CDR1 KGHSH, CDR2 LQKENI. V was clipped by 3 bases and J by 6 bases, with 19 bases between them. This CDR3 is 16 amino acids long. CDR3 in amino acids: CASSPRGGVARDTQYF. The CDR3 nucleotides read TGTGCCAGCTCACCCCGAGGGGGGGTAGCGAGGGATACGCAGTATTTT.

The chain combines TRBV6-1 with TRBJ2-3; D unclear. Looked up from germline, CDR1 is MNHNS and CDR2 is SASEGT. Trimming took 3 bases from V and 4 from J, leaving 8 bases between them. This CDR3 contains 13 residues. The CDR3 coding sequence is TGTGCCAGCAGTGAGTCCTATCCAGATACGCAGTATTTT. It is translated as CASSESYPDTQYF.

This clone was seen only once. The CDR3 region has the DNA TGCGCCAGCAGCTTGGCCGGCCGGGACAACCCGAATGGCTACACCTTC. It is translated as CASSLAGRDNPNGYTF. The chain combines TRBV5-1 with TRBJ1-2, with D possibly being TRBD1 (6 bases). Trimming stripped 0 bases from V and 6 bases from J, with 18 bases between. The CDR3 length is 16 residues. Germline V gene data show CDR1 as SGHRS and CDR2 as YFSETQ.

This sequence joins TRBV29-1 and TRBJ2-5, with a possible D match to TRBD2 (7 bases). V was trimmed by 1 base and J by 5 bases, leaving 14 bases between them. The CDR3 runs 14 residues. Germline loops: CDR1 SQVTM, CDR2 ANQGSEA. In DNA, the CDR3 is TGCAGCGTTGAAGCGGGGGGCTCTCGGGAGACCCAGTACTTC. Protein product: CSVEAGGSRETQYF. Complete variable domain (other parts from reference TRBV29-1 and TRBJ2-5): SAVISQKPSRDICQRGTSLTIQCQVDSQVTMMFWYRQQPGQSLTLIATANQGSEATYESGFVIDKFPISRPNLTFSTLTVSNMSPEDSSIYLCSVEAGGSRETQYFGPGTRLLVL.

The V call is TRBV9, the J call TRBJ2-1; 7 bases line up with TRBD2. CDR3 length equals 16 residues. Germline V gives CDR1 SGDLS, CDR2 YYNGEE. J was trimmed by 0 bases and V by 0 bases; bases with no gene match: 3. DNA of the CDR3: TGTGCCAGCAGCGTAGTTGCTAGCGGCTCCTACAATGAGCAGTTCTTC. Its translation: CASSVVASGSYNEQFF. Full variable domain (missing parts from reference TRBV9 and TRBJ2-1): DSGVTQTPKHLITATGQRVTLRCSPRSGDLSVYWYQQSLDQGLQFLIQYYNGEERAKGNILERFSAQQFPDLHSELNLSSLELGDSALYFCASSVVASGSYNEQFFGPGTRLTVL.

The V call is TRBV5-1, the J call TRBJ2-5, with TRBD1 matching over 9 bases. The germline V gene encodes CDR1 SGHRS and CDR2 YFSETQ. This CDR3 is 13 amino acids long. Trimming at V came to 4 bases and at J to 4 bases, leaving 2 bases not matched to a gene. Here the CDR3 DNA reads TGCGCCAGCAGCGCGACAGGGGGAGAGACCCAGTACTTC. Protein sequence: CASSATGGETQYF. Filled out from reference TRBV5-1 and TRBJ2-5, the complete variable domain reads KAGVTQTPRYLIKTRGQQVTLSCSPISGHRSVSWYQQTPGQGLQFLFEYFSETQRNKGNFPGRFSGRQFSNSRSEMNVSTLELGDSALYLCASSATGGETQYFGPGTRLLVL.

This chain uses TRBV5-1 with TRBJ2-7, with 7 nucleotides matching TRBD1. There are 16 residues in the CDR3. Germline CDR1 and CDR2: SGHRS and YFSETQ. With V trimmed by 4 bases and J by 3 bases, 13 bases remained unmatched. The CDR3 sequence is CASSLQGQPGGYEQYF. The CDR3 DNA is TGCGCCAGCAGCCTACAGGGACAGCCGGGTGGCTACGAGCAGTACTTC. The whole variable domain, remainder taken from reference TRBV5-1 and TRBJ2-7, is KAGVTQTPRYLIKTRGQQVTLSCSPISGHRSVSWYQQTPGQGLQFLFEYFSETQRNKGNFPGRFSGRQFSNSRSEMNVSTLELGDSALYLCASSLQGQPGGYEQYFGPGTRLTVT.

As to this clone: The identical CDR3 is also encoded by other nucleotide sequences in the sample. The rearrangement uses TRBV9 and TRBJ2-1, with 9 positions matching TRBD2. Germline V gene lookup returns CDR1 SGDLS and CDR2 YYNGEE. J gave up 4 bases and V 2 bases, and 1 base lay outside the gene matches. The CDR3 is 14 amino acids. The CDR3, as DNA: TGTGCCAGCAGCGTCACTAGCGGGTACAATGAGCAGTTCTTC. Translated, it gives CASSVTSGYNEQFF.

DNA of the CDR3: TGTGCCAGCAGCACACCGGGACTAGCGGGGTATAATGAGCAGTTCTTC. It specifies CASSTPGLAGYNEQFF. This chain joins TRBV28 and TRBJ2-1, with 13 bases identical to TRBD2. The CDR3 sequence is 16 residues long. J gave up 7 bases and V 6 bases, and 9 bases lay outside the gene matches. Germline V gives CDR1 MDHEN, CDR2 SYDVKM.

In the case of this clone: Other DNA sequences in the same sample also yield this CDR3. The V and J genes are TRBV5-1 and TRBJ2-5; 10 positions agree with TRBD1. Germline lookup yields CDR1 SGHRS and CDR2 YFSETQ. J was trimmed by 4 bases and V by 2 bases; bases with no gene match: 8. CDR3 length equals 16 residues. In DNA, the CDR3 is TGCGCCAGCAGCTTAGACCCGGGACAGGGGTCAGAGACCCAGTACTTC. Residues: CASSLDPGQGSETQYF.

The gene calls are TRBV5-1 and TRBJ2-5; 9 nucleotides line up with TRBD1. Trimming at V came to 0 bases and at J to 4 bases, leaving 1 base not matched to a gene. The CDR3 has 14 residues. Germline CDR1 and CDR2: SGHRS and YFSETQ. Here the CDR3 reads CASSLVQGAETQYF. CDR3 DNA sequence: TGCGCCAGCAGCTTGGTACAGGGGGCAGAGACCCAGTACTTC.

The genes are TRBV9 and TRBJ2-2; D not certain. This CDR3 spans 12 amino acids. Per the germline V gene, CDR1 is SGDLS and CDR2 is YYNGEE. Trimming took off 4 bases at V and 6 bases at J, with 7 bases between the two ends. CDR3 coding DNA: TGTGCCAGCAGCTCCGAGGCCGGGGAGCTGTTTTTT. Translating gives CASSSEAGELFF.

V usage is TRBV5-8 and J usage is TRBJ1-5, with a tentative D call TRBD1 (5 bases). The CDR3 runs 14 residues. The germline V gene has CDR1 SGHTS and CDR2 YDEGEE. V was pared by 4 bases and J by 7 bases, with 15 bases between. The DNA of the CDR3 is TGTGCCAGCAGCATACAACAGGAGCGACAGCCCCAGCATTTT. Encoded protein: CASSIQQERQPQHF.

In this sample, this clone turned up many times. This chain joins TRBV4-1 and TRBJ2-1; D possibly corresponds to TRBD1 (5 bases). The length of the CDR3 is 16 residues. CDR1 is MGHRA and CDR2 is YSYEKL in the germline V gene. The V gene lost 1 base and the J gene lost 0 bases, with 10 bases spanning the gap. The CDR3 region is CASSQVDMLSYNEQFF. For the CDR3, the DNA is TGCGCCAGCAGCCAAGTGGACATGCTCTCCTACAATGAGCAGTTCTTC.

Of note for this clone: A junction boundary mismatches the germline segment, possibly from a read error. The chain combines TRBV11-2 with TRBJ1-2; the D is unclear. The CDR3 runs to 11 residues. Germline V gives CDR1 SGHAT, CDR2 FQNNGV. The chain's CDR3 is CASSLGGGTNF. The CDR3, as DNA: TGTGCCAGCAGCTTAGGCGGAGGTACTAACTTC. Drawing the rest from reference TRBV11-2 and TRBJ1-2, the complete variable domain is EAGVAQSPRYKIIEKRQSVAFWCNPISGHATLYWYQQILGQGPKLLIQFQNNGVVDDSQLPKDRFSAERLKGVDSTLKIQPAKLEDSAVYLCASSLGGGTNFGSGTRLTVV.

The V call is TRBV25-1, the J call TRBJ1-6; D remains unclear. The V and J ends lost 5 bases and 7 bases respectively, with 9 bases between them. The CDR3 totals 13 residues. CDR1 and CDR2 (germline): MGHDK, SYGVNS. The CDR3 bases are TGTGCCAGCAGTAGGGAGGCAAATTCACCCCTCCACTTT. Amino acid sequence: CASSREANSPLHF.

For this clone: Other DNA sequences within the sample encode an identical CDR3. J is TRBJ2-7 and V is TRBV27, with 11 bases fitting TRBD2. V was pared by 8 bases and J by 1 base, with 7 bases of the junction left unmatched. Looked up from germline, CDR1 is MNHEY and CDR2 is SMNVEV (reference sequence). The CDR3 loop spans 15 amino acids. DNA for the CDR3: TGTGCCAGCTCTCCCGGGACTAGCGGTTCCTACGAGCAGTACTTC. It is translated as CASSPGTSGSYEQYF.

J is TRBJ1-2 and V is TRBV6-5; D remains ambiguous. This CDR3 is built from 14 residues. Germline values: CDR1 MNHEY, CDR2 SVGAGI. The V and J ends lost 2 bases and 5 bases respectively, with 12 bases between them. The CDR3 region has the DNA TGTGCCAGCAGTTACGAATCTCAACGGTATGGCTACACCTTC. Residues: CASSYESQRYGYTF.